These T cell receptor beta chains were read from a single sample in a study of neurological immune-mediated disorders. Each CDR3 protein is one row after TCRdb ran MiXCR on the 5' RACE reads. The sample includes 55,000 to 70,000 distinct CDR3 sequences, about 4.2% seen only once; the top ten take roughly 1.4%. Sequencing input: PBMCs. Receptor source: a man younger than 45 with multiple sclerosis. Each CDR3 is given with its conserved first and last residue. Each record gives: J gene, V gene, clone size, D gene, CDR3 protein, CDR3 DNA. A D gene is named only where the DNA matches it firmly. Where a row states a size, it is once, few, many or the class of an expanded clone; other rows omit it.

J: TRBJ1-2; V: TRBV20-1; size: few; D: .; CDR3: CSARDDGYTF; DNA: TGCAGTGCTAGAGATGACGGCTACACCTTC
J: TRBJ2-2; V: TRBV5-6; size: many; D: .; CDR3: CASSLGPGRTGELFF; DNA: TGTGCCAGCAGCTTGGGTCCAGGGCGCACCGGGGAGCTGTTTTTT
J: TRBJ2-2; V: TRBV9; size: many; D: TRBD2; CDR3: CASSFRTIPGLAGNTGELFF; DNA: TGTGCCAGCAGCTTCCGTACTATCCCGGGACTAGCGGGAAACACCGGGGAGCTGTTTTTT
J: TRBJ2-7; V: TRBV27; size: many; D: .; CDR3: CASRERGKPYEQYF; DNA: TGTGCCAGCAGGGAAAGGGGTAAACCCTACGAGCAGTACTTC
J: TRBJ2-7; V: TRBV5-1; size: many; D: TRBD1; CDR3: CASSWDSYEQYF; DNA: TGCGCCAGCAGCTGGGACAGTTACGAGCAGTACTTC
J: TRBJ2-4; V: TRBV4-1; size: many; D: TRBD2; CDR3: CASSRGSGVIDIQYF; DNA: TGCGCCAGCAGCCGGGGTAGCGGGGTAATCGACATTCAGTACTTC
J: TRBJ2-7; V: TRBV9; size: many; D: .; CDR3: CASSVGGSSYEQYF; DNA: TGTGCCAGCAGCGTAGGAGGGAGCTCCTACGAGCAGTACTTC
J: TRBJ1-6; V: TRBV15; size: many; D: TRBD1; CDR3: CATREDRGYSYNSPLHF; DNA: TGTGCCACCCGCGAGGACAGGGGTTACTCCTATAATTCACCCCTCCACTTT
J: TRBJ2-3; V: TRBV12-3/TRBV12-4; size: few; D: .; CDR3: CASARLNTQYF; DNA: TGTGCCAGCGCCCGGCTGAATACGCAGTATTTT
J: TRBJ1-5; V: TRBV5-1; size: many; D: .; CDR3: CASSLGSPGPNQPQHF; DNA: TGCGCCAGCAGCTTGGGGTCTCCAGGTCCCAATCAGCCCCAGCATTTT
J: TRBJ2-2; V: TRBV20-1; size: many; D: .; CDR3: CSARDSLGVGRDGELFF; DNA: TGCAGTGCTAGAGATTCCTTGGGAGTGGGTCGGGACGGGGAGCTGTTTTTT
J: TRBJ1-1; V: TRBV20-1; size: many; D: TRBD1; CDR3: CSARGLGTGRNTEAFF; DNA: TGCAGTGCTAGAGGTTTAGGGACAGGGAGGAACACTGAAGCTTTCTTT
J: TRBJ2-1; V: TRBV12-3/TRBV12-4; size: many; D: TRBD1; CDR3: CASSLGTGVVFEQFF; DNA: TGTGCCAGCAGTTTAGGGACAGGGGTAGTTTTTGAGCAGTTCTTC
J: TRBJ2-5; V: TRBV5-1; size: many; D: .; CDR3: CASSRRGSTETQYF; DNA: TGCGCCAGCAGTCGTCGGGGGTCAACGGAGACCCAGTACTTC
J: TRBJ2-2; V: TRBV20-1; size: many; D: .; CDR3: CSARMGPLRELFF; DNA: TGCAGTGCTCGCATGGGACCGTTAAGGGAGCTGTTTTTT
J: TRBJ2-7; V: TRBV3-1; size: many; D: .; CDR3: CASSQETISYEQYF; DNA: TGTGCCAGCAGCCAAGAGACCATATCCTACGAGCAGTACTTC
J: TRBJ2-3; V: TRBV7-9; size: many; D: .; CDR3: CASSSPSLDTQYF; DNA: TGTGCCAGCAGCTCCCCGTCGTTAGATACGCAGTATTTT
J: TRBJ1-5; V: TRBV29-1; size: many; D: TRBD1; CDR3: CSVKTGAWQPQHF; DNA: TGCAGCGTAAAGACAGGGGCTTGGCAGCCCCAGCATTTT
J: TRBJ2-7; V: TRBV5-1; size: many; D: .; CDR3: CASSSDSFYEQYF; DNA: TGCGCCAGCAGCTCGGACAGCTTTTACGAGCAGTACTTC
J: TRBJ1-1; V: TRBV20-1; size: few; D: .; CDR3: CSARDRRAPPNTEAFF; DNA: TGCAGTGCTAGAGATCGGCGGGCCCCGCCGAACACTGAAGCTTTCTTT
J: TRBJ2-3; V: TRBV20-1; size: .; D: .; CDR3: CSGGGRGDTKYF; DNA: TGCAGTGGGGGGGGCCGGGGAGATACGAAGTATTTT
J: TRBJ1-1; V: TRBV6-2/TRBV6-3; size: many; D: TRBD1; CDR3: CASSDSGGTEAFF; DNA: TGTGCCAGCAGTGACTCAGGGGGGACTGAAGCTTTCTTT
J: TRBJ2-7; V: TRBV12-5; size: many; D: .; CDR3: CASGPDIHEQYF; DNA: TGTGCTAGTGGTCCCGACATTCACGAGCAGTACTTC
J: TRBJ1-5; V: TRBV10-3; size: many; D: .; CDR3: CAIGSSPQHF; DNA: TGTGCCATCGGGTCCTCGCCCCAGCATTTT